The clone carrying this TCR beta chain has more than one count but fewer than ten. Its target is not known. This specimen comes from a study of a mutant IDH1 vaccine in newly diagnosed glioma. Across the study: Males made up about 60% and females roughly 40% of treated patients, whose mean age was roughly 40 years. Patients had received radiotherapy, temozolomide, or both previously, most receiving both. Findings and caveats of the study: Alterations occurring in top peripheral T cell clonotypes seemed unrelated to pseudoprogression. A vaccine-induced immune response developed in more than 85% of the patients.

Data came from immunoSEQ multiplex PCR; TCRdb stores just in-frame clones and leaves some out. The table includes roughly 70,000 clones, just over 85% detected once. Germline CDR1 GTSNPN, CDR2 SVGIG (reference sequence). Trimming removed 3 bases from V and 0 bases from J, with 11 bases in between. The CDR3 covers 14 residues. Time point of the sample: baseline, week 1 (first vaccination visit). The sample's treatment: pre-vaccination baseline after standard-of-care therapy. This receptor was obtained from a man aged 25-40 years with glioma. The sample in question was PBMCs, obtained from a glioma patient treated with radiotherapy, temozolomide or both. V and J are TRBV30 and TRBJ1-1; D remains unclear. The CDR3 DNA sequence: TGTGCCTGGAGCAAGGCGACACTGAACACTGAAGCTTTCTTT. Translating gives CAWSKATLNTEAFF.